These 12 T cell receptor beta chains were all obtained from the same sample, sequenced in a study of CD8 T cells in Susac syndrome. RNA totalling roughly 0.45 to 1 ug underwent reverse transcription with random hexamers. TCRdb itself ran the immunoSEQ multiplex PCR reads through MiXCR, one entry per CDR3 protein. The data contain about 180,000 distinct CDR3 sequences, 90% to 95% of them singletons. The sequenced sample consisted of CD8+ T cells from PBMCs. These receptors were obtained from a human donor with multiple sclerosis.

The V and J genes are TRBV5-1 and TRBJ1-1; perhaps TRBD1 as D (6 bases). V was trimmed by 0 bases and J by 0 bases, leaving 12 bases between them. The CDR3 extends over 16 amino acids. Germline V CDR1 and CDR2: SGHRS, YFSETQ. Written as DNA, the CDR3 is TGCGCCAGCAGCTTGGGGGTCACAGGGATGAACACTGAAGCTTTCTTT. Its translation is CASSLGVTGMNTEAFF.

This rearrangement joins TRBV11-2 to TRBJ1-1, with a weak D call TRBD1 (5 bases). From germline, CDR1 is SGHAT and CDR2 FQNNGV. This CDR3 comprises 14 residues. The V and J ends lost 5 bases and 3 bases respectively, with 13 bases between them. This CDR3 is CASSLGGRDTEAFF. CDR3 nucleotide sequence: TGTGCCAGCAGCCTCGGGGGGAGGGACACTGAAGCTTTCTTT.

This clonotype was seen just once. The V and J genes are TRBV4-1 and TRBJ1-6, with 12 positions matching TRBD1. This CDR3 region has 16 residues. CDR1 and CDR2 from the germline V gene are MGHRA and YSYEKL. V trimming: 1 base; J trimming: 9 bases; junction bases outside the gene matches: 4. The CDR3 spells CASSQGDRGLGSPLHF. CDR3 nucleotide sequence: TGCGCCAGCAGCCAAGGGGACAGGGGGCTTGGTTCACCCCTCCACTTT.

The chain is built from TRBV29-1 and TRBJ2-7; D gene unclear. This CDR3 contains 13 residues. CDR1 and CDR2 from the germline V gene are SQVTM and ANQGSEA. Trimming removed 1 base from V and 4 bases from J, with 11 bases in between. The CDR3, as DNA: TGCAGCGTTGAAGCGGACGCGAAATACGAGCAGTACTTC. This gives the protein CSVEADAKYEQYF.

The chain recombines TRBV4-1 with TRBJ2-2; 10 positions match TRBD2. CDR3 length: 15 amino acids. Germline V gives CDR1 MGHRA, CDR2 YSYEKL. Trimming at V came to 2 bases and at J to 4 bases, leaving 1 base not matched to a gene. DNA of the CDR3: TGCGCCAGCAGCCAACGGACTAGCGGCACCGGGGAGCTGTTTTTT. Residues: CASSQRTSGTGELFF.

The chain uses TRBV7-9 and TRBJ2-2, with 7 positions matching TRBD1. Germline-derived CDR1 and CDR2 are SEHNR and FQNEAQ (reference sequence). Losses at the gene ends were 5 bases for V and 6 bases for J; bases not matched to a gene: 3. CDR3 length equals 13 residues. The CDR3 coding sequence is TGTGCCAGCAGCCATACAGGGGCCGGGGAGCTGTTTTTT. Its protein product is CASSHTGAGELFF.

The chain employs TRBV28 and TRBJ2-3; perhaps TRBD1 as D (6 bases). The V end was cut by 8 bases, the J end by 1 base, with 13 bases between. CDR1 and CDR2 (germline): MDHEN, SYDVKM. This CDR3 is built from 14 residues. The chain's CDR3 is CASQGTSGTDTQYF. CDR3 bases: TGTGCCAGCCAAGGGACATCTGGCACAGATACGCAGTATTTT.

The J gene is TRBJ2-7, the V gene TRBV27; a possible D gene is TRBD2 (5 bases). The CDR3 is 14 amino acids. Per germline, CDR1 MNHEY and CDR2 SMNVEV (reference sequence). Trimming shortened V by 1 base and J by 2 bases, and 9 bases separated the two germline ends. Written as DNA, the CDR3 is TGTGCCAGCAGTTTATTATACGGGACCTACGAGCAGTACTTC. Its protein is CASSLLYGTYEQYF.

The chain joins TRBV20-1 to TRBJ2-5, with 8 bases lining up with TRBD2. J was trimmed by 4 bases and V by 5 bases; bases with no gene match: 9. The germline V gene has CDR1 DFQATT and CDR2 SNEGSKA (reference sequence). This CDR3 spans 14 amino acids. The CDR3 bases are TGCAGTGCTCGCACTAGCGGAGGTTTAGAGACCCAGTACTTC. This gives the protein CSARTSGGLETQYF.

The genes are TRBV20-1 and TRBJ2-7; no clear D. V was clipped by 0 bases and J by 5 bases, with 8 bases between them. Germline V gene lookup returns CDR1 DFQATT and CDR2 SNEGSKA (reference sequence). CDR3 length: 12 amino acids. The CDR3 here is CSARDAPNEQYF. CDR3 nucleotides: TGCAGTGCTAGAGATGCGCCCAACGAGCAGTACTTC.

This clonotype has only one observation. DNA of the CDR3: TGTGCCAGTGGGGCTAGGAATAATTCACCCCTCCACTTT. Its protein is CASGARNNSPLHF. The chain recombines TRBV12-3 or TRBV12-4 with TRBJ1-6, with D maybe TRBD1 (5 bases). Trimming removed 9 bases at V and 5 bases at J, with 11 bases between. The CDR3 is made up of 13 amino acids.

The chain is built from TRBV12-3 or TRBV12-4 and TRBJ2-6, with D possibly matching TRBD2 (5 bases). CDR3 size: 17 residues. The germline V and J ends were trimmed by 0 bases and 2 bases, with 11 bases remaining between them. The CDR3 protein is CASSLAGRITGANVLTF. The DNA of the CDR3 is TGTGCCAGCAGTTTAGCGGGGAGAATAACTGGGGCCAACGTCCTGACTTTC.